Reported below is one T cell receptor (beta chain). The germline gene is not matched at one end of the junction; a read error may be the cause. Clones were read by immunoSEQ multiplex PCR, and TCRdb kept only the in-frame ones, dropping some. The sample contains tens of thousands of clones, roughly 80% of which appear only once. The sample originates from a study of OX40 agonist ivuxolimab in advanced cancers. This CDR3 contains 15 residues. Per germline, CDR1 MNHEY and CDR2 SVGAGI. The source material was CD4+ or CD8+ T cells sorted from blood, sampled in a trial of the OX40 agonist ivuxolimab. The rearrangement joins TRBV6-5 to TRBJ2-3; 9 positions agree with TRBD2. This sequence originates from an adult with an advanced solid tumor such as melanoma, head and neck, liver or kidney cancer. The CDR3 sequence: CASSFEGTLAGTSIF. DNA of the CDR3: TGTGCCAGCAGTTTCGAAGGCACCCTAGCGGGGACCTCAATTTTT.